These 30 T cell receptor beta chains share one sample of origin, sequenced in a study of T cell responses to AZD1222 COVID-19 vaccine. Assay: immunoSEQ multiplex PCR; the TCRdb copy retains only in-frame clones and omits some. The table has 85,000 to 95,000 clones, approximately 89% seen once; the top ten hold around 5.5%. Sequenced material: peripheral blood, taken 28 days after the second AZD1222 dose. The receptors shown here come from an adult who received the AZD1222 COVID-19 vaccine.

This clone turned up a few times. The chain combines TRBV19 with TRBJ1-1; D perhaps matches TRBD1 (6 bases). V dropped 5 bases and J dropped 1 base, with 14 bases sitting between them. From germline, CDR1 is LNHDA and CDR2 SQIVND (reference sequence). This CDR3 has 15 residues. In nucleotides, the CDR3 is TGTGCCAGTAGTGATCAGGGGCTGTCGAACACTGAAGCTTTCTTT. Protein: CASSDQGLSNTEAFF. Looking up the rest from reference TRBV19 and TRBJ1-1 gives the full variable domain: DGGITQSPKYLFRKEGQNVTLSCEQNLNHDAMYWYRQDPGQGLRLIYYSQIVNDFQKGDIAEGYSVSREKKESFPLTVTSAQKNPTAFYLCASSDQGLSNTEAFFGQGTRLTVV.

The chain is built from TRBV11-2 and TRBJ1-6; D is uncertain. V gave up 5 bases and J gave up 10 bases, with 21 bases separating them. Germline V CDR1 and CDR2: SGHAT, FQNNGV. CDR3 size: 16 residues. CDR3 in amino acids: CASSPWGQGRRSPLHF. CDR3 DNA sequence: TGTGCCAGCAGCCCCTGGGGTCAAGGGCGTAGATCACCCCTCCACTTT.

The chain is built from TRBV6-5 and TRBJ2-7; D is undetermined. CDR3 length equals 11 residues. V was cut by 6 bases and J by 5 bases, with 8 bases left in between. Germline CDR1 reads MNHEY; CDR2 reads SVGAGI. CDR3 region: CASRLLDEQYF. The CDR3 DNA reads TGTGCCAGCAGACTATTGGACGAGCAGTACTTC.

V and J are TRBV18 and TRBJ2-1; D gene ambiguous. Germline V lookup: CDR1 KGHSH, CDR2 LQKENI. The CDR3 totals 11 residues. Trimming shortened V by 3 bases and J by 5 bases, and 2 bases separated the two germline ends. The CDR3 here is CASSPNNEQFF. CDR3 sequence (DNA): TGTGCCAGCTCACCGAACAATGAGCAGTTCTTC. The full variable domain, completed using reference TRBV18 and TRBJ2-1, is NAGVMQNPRHLVRRRGQEARLRCSPMKGHSHVYWYRQLPEEGLKFMVYLQKENIIDESGMPKERFSAEFPKEGPSILRIQQVVRGDSAAYFCASSPNNEQFFGPGTRLTVL.

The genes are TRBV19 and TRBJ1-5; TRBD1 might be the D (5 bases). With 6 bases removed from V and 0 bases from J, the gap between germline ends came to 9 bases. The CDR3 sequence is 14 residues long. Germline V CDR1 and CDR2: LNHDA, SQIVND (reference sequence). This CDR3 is CASRDSYSNQPQHF. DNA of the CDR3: TGTGCCAGTAGAGACAGTTATAGCAATCAGCCCCAGCATTTT.

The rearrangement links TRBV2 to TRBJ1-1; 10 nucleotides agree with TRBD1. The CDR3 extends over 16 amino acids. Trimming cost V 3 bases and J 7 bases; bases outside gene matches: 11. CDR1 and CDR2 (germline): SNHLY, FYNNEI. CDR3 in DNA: TGTGCCAGCAGTGAGTATTACGGACAGGGGGACCGTGAAGCTTTCTTT. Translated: CASSEYYGQGDREAFF.

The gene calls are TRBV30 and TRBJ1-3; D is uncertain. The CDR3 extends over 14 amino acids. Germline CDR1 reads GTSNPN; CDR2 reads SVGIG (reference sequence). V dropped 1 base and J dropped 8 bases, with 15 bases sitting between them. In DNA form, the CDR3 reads TGTGCCTGGAGTGACGAGACGGGTTGGGACACCATATATTTT. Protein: CAWSDETGWDTIYF. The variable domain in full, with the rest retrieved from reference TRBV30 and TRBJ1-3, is SQTIHQWPATLVQPVGSPLSLECTVEGTSNPNLYWYRQAAGRGLQLLFYSVGIGQISSEVPQNLSASRPQDRQFILSSKKLLLSDSGFYLCAWSDETGWDTIYFGEGSWLTVV.

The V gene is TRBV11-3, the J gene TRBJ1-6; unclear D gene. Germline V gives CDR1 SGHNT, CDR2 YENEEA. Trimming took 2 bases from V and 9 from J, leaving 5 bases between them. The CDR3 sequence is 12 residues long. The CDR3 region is CASSLNTSPLHF. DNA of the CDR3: TGTGCCAGCAGCTTAAATACTTCACCCCTCCACTTT.

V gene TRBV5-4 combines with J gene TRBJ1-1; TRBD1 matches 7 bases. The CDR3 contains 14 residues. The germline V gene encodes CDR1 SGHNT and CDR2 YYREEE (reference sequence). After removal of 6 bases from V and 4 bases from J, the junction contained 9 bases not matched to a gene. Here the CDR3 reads CASTRDSKSTEAFF. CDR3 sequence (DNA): TGTGCCAGCACCCGGGACAGCAAATCCACTGAAGCTTTCTTT.

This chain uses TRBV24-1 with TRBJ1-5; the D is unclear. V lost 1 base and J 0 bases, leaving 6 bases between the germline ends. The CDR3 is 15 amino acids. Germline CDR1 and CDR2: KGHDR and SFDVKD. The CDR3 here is CATSDFLDSNQPQHF. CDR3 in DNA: TGTGCCACCAGTGATTTCTTGGATAGCAATCAGCCCCAGCATTTT.

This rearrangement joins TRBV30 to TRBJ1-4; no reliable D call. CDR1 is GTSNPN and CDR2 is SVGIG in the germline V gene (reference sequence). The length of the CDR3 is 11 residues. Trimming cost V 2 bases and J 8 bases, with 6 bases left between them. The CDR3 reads CAWSIREKLFF. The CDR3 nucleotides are TGTGCCTGGAGTATTCGGGAAAAACTGTTTTTT.

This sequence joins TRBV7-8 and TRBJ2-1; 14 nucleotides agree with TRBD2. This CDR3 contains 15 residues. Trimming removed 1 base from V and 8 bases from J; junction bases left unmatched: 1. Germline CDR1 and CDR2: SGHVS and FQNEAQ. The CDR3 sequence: CASSLGLAGGYEQFF. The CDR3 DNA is TGTGCCAGCAGCTTAGGACTAGCGGGGGGGTATGAGCAGTTCTTC.

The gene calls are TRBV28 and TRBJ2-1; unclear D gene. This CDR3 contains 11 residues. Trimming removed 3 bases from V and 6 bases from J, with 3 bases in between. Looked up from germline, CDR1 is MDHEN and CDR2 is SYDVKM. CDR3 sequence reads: CASSFRNEQFF. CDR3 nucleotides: TGTGCCAGCAGTTTCCGCAATGAGCAGTTCTTC.

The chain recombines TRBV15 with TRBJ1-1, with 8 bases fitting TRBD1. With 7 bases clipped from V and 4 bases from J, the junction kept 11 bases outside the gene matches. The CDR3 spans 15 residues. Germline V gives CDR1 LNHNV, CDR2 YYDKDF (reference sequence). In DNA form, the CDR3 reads TGTGCCACCAAATTAGACCACAGGGGGATCACTGAAGCTTTCTTT. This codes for CATKLDHRGITEAFF.

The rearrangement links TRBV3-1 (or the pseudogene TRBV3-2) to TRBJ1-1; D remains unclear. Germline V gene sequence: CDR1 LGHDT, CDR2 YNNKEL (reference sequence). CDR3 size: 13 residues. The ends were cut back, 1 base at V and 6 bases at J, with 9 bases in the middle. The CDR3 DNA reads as TGTGCCAGCAGCCAAGTTGGTCAGGCTGAAGCTTTCTTT. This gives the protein CASSQVGQAEAFF.

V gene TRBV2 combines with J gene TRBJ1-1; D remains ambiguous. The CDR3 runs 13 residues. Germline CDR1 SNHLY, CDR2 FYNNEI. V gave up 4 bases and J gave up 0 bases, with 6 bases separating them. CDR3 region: CASSAWVNTEAFF. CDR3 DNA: TGTGCCAGCAGTGCGTGGGTGAACACTGAAGCTTTCTTT.

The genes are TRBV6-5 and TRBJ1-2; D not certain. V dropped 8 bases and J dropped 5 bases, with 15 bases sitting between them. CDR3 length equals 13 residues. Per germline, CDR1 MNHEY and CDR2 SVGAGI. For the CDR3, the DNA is TGTGCCAGCGTTTACACAGTCGGGTATGGCTACACCTTC. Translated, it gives CASVYTVGYGYTF.

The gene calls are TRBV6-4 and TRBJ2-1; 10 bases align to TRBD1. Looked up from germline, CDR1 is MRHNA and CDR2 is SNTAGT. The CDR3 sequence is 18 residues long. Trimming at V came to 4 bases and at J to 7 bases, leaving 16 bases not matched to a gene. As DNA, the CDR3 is TGTGCCAGCAGTGTAAGCTCAGCCGGGACAGGGGTAGAGAATGAGCAGTTCTTC. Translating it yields CASSVSSAGTGVENEQFF.

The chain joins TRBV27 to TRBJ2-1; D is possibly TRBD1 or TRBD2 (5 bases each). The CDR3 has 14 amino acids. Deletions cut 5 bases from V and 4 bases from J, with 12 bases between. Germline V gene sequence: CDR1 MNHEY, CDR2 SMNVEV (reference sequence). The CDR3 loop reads CASSLGTGYNEQFF. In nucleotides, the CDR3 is TGTGCCAGCAGTCTGGGGACGGGATACAATGAGCAGTTCTTC.

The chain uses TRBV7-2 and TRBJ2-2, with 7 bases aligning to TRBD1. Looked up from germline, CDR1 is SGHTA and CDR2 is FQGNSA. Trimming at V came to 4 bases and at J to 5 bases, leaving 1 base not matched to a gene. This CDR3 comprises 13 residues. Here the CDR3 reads CASSSTGTGELFF. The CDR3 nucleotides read TGTGCCAGCAGCTCGACAGGGACCGGGGAGCTGTTTTTT.

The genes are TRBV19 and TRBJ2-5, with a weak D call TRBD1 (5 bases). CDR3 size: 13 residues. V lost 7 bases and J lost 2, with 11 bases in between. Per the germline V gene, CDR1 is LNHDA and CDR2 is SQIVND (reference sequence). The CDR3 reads CASTSTEQETQYF. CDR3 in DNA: TGTGCCAGTACTTCGACAGAACAAGAGACCCAGTACTTC.

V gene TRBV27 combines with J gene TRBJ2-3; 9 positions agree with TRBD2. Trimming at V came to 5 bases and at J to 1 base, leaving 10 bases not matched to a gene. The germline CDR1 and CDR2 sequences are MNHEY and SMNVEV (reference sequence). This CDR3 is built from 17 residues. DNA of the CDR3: TGTGCCAGCAGTCCTCCGTTTAGCGGGGGCCGCACAGATACGCAGTATTTT. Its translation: CASSPPFSGGRTDTQYF.

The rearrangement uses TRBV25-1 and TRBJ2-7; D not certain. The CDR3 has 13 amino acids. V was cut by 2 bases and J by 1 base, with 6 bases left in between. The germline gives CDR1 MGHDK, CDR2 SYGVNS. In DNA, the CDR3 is TGTGCCAGCAGTGAAAGACGATCCTACGAGCAGTACTTC. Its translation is CASSERRSYEQYF.

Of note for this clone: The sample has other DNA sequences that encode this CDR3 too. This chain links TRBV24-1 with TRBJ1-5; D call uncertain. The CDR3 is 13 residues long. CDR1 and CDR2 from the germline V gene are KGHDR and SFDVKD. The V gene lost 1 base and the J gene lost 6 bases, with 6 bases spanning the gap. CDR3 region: CATSDLRGQPQHF. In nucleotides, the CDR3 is TGTGCCACCAGTGATTTAAGAGGTCAGCCCCAGCATTTT.

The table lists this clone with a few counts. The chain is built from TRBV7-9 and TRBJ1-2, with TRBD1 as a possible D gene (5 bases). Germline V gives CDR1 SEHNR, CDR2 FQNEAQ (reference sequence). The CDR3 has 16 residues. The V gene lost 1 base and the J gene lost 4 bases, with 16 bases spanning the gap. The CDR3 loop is CASSLEGWGPLYGYTF. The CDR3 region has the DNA TGTGCCAGCAGCTTAGAGGGGTGGGGACCGCTCTATGGCTACACCTTC.

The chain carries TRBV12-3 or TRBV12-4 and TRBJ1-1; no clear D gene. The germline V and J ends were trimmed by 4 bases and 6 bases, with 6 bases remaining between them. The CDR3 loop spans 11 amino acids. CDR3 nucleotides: TGTGCCAGCAGTTATGGCTCTGAAGCTTTCTTT. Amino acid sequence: CASSYGSEAFF.

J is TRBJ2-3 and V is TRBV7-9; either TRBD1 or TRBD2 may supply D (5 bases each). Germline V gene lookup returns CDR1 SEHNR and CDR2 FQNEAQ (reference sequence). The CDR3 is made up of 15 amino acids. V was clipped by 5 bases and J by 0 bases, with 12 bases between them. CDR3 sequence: CASSDRGPSTDTQYF. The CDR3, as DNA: TGTGCCAGCAGCGACCGGGGACCTAGCACAGATACGCAGTATTTT.

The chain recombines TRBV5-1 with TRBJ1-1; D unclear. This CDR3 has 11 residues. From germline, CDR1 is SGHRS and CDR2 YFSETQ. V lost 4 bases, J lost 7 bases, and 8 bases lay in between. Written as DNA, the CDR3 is TGCGCCAGCAGCGGGTGGGGTGAAGCTTTCTTT. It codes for CASSGWGEAFF.

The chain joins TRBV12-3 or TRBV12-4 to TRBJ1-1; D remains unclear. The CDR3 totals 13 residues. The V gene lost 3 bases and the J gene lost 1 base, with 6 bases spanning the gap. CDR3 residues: CASSLQENTEAFF. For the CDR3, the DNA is TGTGCCAGCAGTTTGCAGGAGAACACTGAAGCTTTCTTT.

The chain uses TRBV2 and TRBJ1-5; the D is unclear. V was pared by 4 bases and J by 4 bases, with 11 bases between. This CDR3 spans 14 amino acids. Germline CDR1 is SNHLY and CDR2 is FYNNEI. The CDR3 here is CASSVEHLNQPQHF. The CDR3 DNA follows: TGTGCCAGCAGTGTAGAACACTTGAATCAGCCCCAGCATTTT. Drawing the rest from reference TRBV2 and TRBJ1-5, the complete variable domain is EPEVTQTPSHQVTQMGQEVILRCVPISNHLYFYWYRQILGQKVEFLVSFYNNEISEKSEIFDDQFSVERPDGSNFTLKIRSTKLEDSAMYFCASSVEHLNQPQHFGDGTRLSIL.